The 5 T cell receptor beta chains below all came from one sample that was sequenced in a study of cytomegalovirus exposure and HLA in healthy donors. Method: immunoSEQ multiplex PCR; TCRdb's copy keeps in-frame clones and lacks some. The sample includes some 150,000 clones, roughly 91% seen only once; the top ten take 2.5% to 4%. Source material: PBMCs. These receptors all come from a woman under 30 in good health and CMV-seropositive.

The chain's CDR3 is CASSETGTADTQYF. CDR3 DNA sequence: TGTGCCAGCAGCGAGACAGGGACGGCAGATACGCAGTATTTT. The V and J genes are TRBV7-9 and TRBJ2-3; 7 bases match TRBD1. Germline values: CDR1 SEHNR, CDR2 FQNEAQ (reference sequence). This CDR3 comprises 14 residues. Trimming at V came to 5 bases and at J to 4 bases, leaving 6 bases not matched to a gene.

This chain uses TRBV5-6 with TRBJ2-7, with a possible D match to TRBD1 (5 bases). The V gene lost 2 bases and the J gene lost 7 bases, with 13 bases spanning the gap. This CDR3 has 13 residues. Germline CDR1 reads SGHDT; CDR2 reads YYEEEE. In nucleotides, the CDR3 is TGTGCCAGCAGCTTCACACAGGCTCGGGAGCAGTACTTC. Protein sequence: CASSFTQAREQYF. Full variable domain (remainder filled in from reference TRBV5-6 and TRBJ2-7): DAGVTQSPTHLIKTRGQQVTLRCSPKSGHDTVSWYQQALGQGPQFIFQYYEEEERQRGNFPDRFSGHQFPNYSSELNVNALLLGDSALYLCASSFTQAREQYFGPGTRLTVT.

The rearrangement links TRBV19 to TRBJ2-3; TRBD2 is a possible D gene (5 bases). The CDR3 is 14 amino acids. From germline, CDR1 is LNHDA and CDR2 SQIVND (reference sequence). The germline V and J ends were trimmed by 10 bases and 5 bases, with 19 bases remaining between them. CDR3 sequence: CATSMGAEVDTQYF. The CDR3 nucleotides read TGTGCCACCAGTATGGGAGCAGAGGTAGATACGCAGTATTTT.

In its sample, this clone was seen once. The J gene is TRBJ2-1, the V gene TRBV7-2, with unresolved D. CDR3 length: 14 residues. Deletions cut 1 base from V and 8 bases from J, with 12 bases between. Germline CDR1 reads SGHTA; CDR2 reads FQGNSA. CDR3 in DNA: TGTGCCAGCAGCTTAGGGTTTCAGAGCGATGAGCAGTTCTTC. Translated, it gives CASSLGFQSDEQFF.

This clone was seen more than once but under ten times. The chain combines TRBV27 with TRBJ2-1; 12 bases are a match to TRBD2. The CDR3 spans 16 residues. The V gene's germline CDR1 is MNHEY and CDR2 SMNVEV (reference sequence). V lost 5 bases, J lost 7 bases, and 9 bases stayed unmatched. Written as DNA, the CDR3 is TGTGCCAGCAGTCCGAGACTAGCGGGAGCTCATAATGAGCAGTTCTTC. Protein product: CASSPRLAGAHNEQFF.